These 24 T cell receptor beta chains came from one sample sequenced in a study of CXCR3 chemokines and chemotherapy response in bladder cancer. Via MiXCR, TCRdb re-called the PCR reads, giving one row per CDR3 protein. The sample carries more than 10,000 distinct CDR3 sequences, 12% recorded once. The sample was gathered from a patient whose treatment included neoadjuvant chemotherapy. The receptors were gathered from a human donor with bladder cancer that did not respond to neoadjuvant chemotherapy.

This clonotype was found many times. The CDR3 DNA sequence: TGTGCCAGCAGCGTAGCGGGTCTGAACACCGGGGAGCTGTTTTTT. It translates to CASSVAGLNTGELFF. The V and J genes are TRBV6-1 and TRBJ2-2; 7 nucleotides agree with TRBD2. CDR1 MNHNS and CDR2 SASEGT come from the germline V gene. The V segment lost 6 bases and the J segment 1 base; nucleotides outside the gene matches: 5. This CDR3 spans 15 amino acids.

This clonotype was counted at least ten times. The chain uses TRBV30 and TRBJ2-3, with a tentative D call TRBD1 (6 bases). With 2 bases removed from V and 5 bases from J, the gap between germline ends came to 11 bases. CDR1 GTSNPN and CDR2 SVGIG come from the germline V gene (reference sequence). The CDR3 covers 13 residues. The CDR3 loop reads CAWSTGTVDTQYF. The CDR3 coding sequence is TGTGCCTGGAGTACAGGGACGGTAGATACGCAGTATTTT.

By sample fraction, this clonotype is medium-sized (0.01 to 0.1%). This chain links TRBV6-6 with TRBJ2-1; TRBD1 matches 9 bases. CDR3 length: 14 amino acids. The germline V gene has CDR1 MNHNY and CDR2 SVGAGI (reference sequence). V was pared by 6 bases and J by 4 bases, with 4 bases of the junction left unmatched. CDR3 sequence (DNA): TGTGCCAGCAGGGGGACAGGGCCTTACAATGAGCAGTTCTTC. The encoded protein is CASRGTGPYNEQFF.

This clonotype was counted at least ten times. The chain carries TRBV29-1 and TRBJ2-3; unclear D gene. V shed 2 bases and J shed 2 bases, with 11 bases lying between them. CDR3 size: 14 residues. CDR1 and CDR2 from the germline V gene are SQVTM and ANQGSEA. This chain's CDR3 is CSVETAPNTDTQYF. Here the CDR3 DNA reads TGCAGCGTTGAAACAGCTCCTAACACAGATACGCAGTATTTT.

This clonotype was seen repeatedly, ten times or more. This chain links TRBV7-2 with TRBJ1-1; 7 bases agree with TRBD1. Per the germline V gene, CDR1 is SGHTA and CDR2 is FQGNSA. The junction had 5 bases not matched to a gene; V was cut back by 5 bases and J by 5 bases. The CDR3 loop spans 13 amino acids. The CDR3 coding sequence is TGTGCCAGCAGCAACAGGGGTCCTACTGAAGCTTTCTTT. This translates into CASSNRGPTEAFF. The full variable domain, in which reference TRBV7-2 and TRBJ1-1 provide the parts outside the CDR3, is GAGVSQSPSNKVTEKGKDVELRCDPISGHTALYWYRQSLGQGLEFLIYFQGNSAPDKSGLPSDRFSAERTGGSVSTLTIQRTQQEDSAVYLCASSNRGPTEAFFGQGTRLTVV.

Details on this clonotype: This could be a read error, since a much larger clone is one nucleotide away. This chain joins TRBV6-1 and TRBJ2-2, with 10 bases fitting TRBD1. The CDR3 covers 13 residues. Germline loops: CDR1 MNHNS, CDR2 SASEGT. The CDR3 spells CPSSGQGAGELFF. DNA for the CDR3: TGTCCCAGCAGTGGACAGGGGGCCGGGGAGCTGTTTTTT.

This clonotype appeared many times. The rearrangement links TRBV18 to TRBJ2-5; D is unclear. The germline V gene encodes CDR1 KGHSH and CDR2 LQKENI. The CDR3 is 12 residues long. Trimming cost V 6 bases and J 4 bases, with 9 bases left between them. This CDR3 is CASSLERETQYF. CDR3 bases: TGTGCCAGCTCCCTAGAAAGAGAGACCCAGTACTTC.

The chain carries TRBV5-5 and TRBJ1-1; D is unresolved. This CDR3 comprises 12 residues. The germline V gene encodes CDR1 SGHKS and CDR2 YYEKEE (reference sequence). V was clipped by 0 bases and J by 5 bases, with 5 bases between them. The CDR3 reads CASSLAWTEAFF. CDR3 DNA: TGTGCCAGCAGCTTGGCTTGGACTGAAGCTTTCTTT.

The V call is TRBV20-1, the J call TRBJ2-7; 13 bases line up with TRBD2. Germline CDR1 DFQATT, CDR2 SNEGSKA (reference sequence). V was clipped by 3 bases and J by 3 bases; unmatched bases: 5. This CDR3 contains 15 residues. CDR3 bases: TGCAGTGCTAGGACGGGGACTAGCGGGAACTACGAGCAGTACTTC. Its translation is CSARTGTSGNYEQYF.

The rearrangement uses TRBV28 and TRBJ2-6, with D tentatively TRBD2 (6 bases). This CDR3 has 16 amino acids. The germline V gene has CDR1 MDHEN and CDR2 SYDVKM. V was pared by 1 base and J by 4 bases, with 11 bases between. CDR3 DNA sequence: TGTGCCAGCAGTTTATCGGGGGTGAGAGGGGCCAACGTCCTGACTTTC. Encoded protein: CASSLSGVRGANVLTF.

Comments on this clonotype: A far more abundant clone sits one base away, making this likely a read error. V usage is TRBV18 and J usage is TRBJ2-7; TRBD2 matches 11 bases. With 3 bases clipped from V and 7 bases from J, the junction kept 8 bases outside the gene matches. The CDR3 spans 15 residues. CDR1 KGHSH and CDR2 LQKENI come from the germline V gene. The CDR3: CASSPTSGSGNEQYF. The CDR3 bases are TGTGCCAGCTCACCTACTAGCGGGAGTGGCAATGAGCAGTACTTC. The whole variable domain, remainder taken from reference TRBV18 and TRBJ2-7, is NAGVMQNPRHLVRRRGQEARLRCSPMKGHSHVYWYRQLPEEGLKFMVYLQKENIIDESGMPKERFSAEFPKEGPSILRIQQVVRGDSAAYFCASSPTSGSGNEQYFGPGTRLTVT.

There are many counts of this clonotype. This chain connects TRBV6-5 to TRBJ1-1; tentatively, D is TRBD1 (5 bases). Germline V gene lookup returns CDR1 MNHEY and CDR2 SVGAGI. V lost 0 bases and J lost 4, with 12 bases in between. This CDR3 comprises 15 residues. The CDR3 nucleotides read TGTGCCAGCAGTTACTCGGCAGGGAGGACCACTGAAGCTTTCTTT. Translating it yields CASSYSAGRTTEAFF.

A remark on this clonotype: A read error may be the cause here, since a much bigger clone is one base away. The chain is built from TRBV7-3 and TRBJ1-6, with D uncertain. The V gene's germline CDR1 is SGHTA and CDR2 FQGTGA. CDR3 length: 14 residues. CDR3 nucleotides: TGTGCCACCAGCTTAGATACCCGGGGATCACCCCTCCACTTT. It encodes CATSLDTRGSPLHF.

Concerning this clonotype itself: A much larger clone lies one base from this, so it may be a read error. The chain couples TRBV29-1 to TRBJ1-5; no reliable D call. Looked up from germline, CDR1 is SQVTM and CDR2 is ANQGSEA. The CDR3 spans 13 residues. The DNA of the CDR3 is TGCAGCGTTGTTCAGAGTAGCAATCAGCCCCGGCATTTT. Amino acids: CSVVQSSNQPRHF.

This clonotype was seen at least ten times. The CDR3 protein is CASSPEGGGAMTQYF. CDR3 DNA sequence: TGTGCCAGCAGTCCGGAGGGAGGGGGGGCTATGACGCAGTATTTT. The rearrangement links TRBV6-2 or TRBV6-3 to TRBJ2-3; the D gene is possibly TRBD2 (7 bases). The CDR3 extends over 15 amino acids. V lost 5 bases, J lost 9 bases, and 21 bases lay in between. From germline, CDR1 is MNHEY and CDR2 SVGEGT.

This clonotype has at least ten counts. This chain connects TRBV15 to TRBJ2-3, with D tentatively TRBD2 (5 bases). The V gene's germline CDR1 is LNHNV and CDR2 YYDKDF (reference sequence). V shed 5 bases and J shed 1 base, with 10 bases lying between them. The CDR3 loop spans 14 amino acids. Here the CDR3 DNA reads TGTGCCACCAGCCTGAGGGTGGGCACAGATACGCAGTATTTT. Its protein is CATSLRVGTDTQYF.

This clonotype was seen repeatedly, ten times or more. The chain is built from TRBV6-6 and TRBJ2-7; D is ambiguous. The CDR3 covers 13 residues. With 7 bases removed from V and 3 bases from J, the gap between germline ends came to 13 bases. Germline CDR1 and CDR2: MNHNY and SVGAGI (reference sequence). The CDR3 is CASIGRTGYEQYF. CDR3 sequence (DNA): TGTGCCAGCATCGGCAGGACCGGCTACGAGCAGTACTTC.

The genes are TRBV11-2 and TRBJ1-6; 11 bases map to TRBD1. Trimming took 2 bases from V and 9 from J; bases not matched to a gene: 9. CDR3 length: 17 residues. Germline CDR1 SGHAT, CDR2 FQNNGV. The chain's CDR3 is CASSLPPSGTGGSPLHF. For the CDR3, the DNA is TGTGCCAGCAGCTTACCCCCATCCGGGACAGGGGGTTCACCCCTCCACTTT.

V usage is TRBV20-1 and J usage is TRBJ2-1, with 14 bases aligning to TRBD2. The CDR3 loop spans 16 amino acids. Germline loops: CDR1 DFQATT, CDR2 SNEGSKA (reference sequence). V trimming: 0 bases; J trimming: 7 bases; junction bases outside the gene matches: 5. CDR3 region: CSARDPTSGRGNEQFF. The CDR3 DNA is TGCAGTGCTAGAGACCCGACTAGCGGGAGGGGAAATGAGCAGTTCTTC.

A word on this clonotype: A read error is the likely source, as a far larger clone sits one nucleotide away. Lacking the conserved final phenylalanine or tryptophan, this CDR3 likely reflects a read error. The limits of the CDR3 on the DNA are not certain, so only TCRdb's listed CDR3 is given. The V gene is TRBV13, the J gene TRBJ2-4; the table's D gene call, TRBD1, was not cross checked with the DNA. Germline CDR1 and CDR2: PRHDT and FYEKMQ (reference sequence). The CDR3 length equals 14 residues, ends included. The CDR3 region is CASSFKGLGDTQYL.

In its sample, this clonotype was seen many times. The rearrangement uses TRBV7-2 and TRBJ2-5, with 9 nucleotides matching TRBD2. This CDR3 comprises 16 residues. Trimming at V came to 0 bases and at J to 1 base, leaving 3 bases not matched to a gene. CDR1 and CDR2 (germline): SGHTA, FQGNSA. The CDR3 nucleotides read TGTGCCAGCAGCTTAGCGCTGACTAGCGGCCAAGAGACCCAGTACTTC. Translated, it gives CASSLALTSGQETQYF.

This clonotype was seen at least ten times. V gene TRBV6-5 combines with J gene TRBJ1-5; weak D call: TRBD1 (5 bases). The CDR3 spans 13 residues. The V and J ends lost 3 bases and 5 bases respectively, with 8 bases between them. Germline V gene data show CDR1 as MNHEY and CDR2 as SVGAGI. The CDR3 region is CASSYSGYQPQHF. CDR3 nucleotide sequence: TGTGCCAGCAGTTATTCAGGGTATCAGCCCCAGCATTTT.

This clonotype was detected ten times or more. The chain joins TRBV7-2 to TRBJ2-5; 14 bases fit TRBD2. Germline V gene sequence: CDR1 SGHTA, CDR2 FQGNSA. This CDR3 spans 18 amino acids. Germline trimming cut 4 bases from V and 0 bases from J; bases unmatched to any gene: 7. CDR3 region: CASSSGLAGGPYQETQYF. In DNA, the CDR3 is TGTGCCAGCAGCTCCGGACTAGCGGGGGGCCCGTACCAAGAGACCCAGTACTTC.

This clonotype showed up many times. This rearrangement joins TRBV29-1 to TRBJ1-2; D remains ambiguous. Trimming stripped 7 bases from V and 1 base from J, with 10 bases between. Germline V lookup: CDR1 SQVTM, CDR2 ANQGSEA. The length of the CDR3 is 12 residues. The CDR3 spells CSALHGNYGYTF. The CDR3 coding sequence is TGCAGCGCCCTACACGGTAACTATGGCTACACCTTC.